The rows below give T cell receptor beta chains drawn from one sample of a study of cytomegalovirus exposure and HLA in healthy donors. Sequencing was performed with immunoSEQ multiplex PCR; in TCRdb, only in-frame clones are kept and a portion is missing. The sample records under 150,000 clones, about 77% being singletons. The sequenced material came from PBMCs. These receptor sequences come from a man aged 50-60 years in good health and CMV-seronegative. CDR3s include the opening cysteine and the closing phenylalanine or tryptophan. The order of the fields is J gene, D gene, V gene, clone size, CDR3 length, CDR3 protein, CDR3 DNA. D genes are given only for firm matches. Where a row states a size, it is once, few, many or the class of an expanded clone; other rows omit it.

>TRBJ2-7|TRBD2|TRBV11-2|NA|14
CASSFSSGSYEQYF
TGTGCCAGCAGCTTTTCTAGCGGAAGCTACGAGCAGTACTTC
>TRBJ2-5|TRBD1|TRBV7-2|NA|15
CASSPDRGWQETQYF
TGTGCCAGCAGCCCCGACAGGGGATGGCAAGAGACCCAGTACTTC
>TRBJ2-2|TRBD2|TRBV10-1|NA|15
CASTSSGENTGELFF
TGCGCCAGCACCTCCAGCGGGGAAAACACCGGGGAGCTGTTTTTT
>TRBJ1-4|NA|TRBV5-1|NA|15
CASSQGQPLNEKLFF
TGCGCCAGCAGTCAAGGACAGCCTCTCAATGAAAAACTGTTTTTT
>TRBJ1-1|NA|TRBV6-6|few|11
CASIGNTEAFF
TGTGCCAGCATCGGGAACACTGAAGCTTTCTTT
>TRBJ2-5|TRBD1|TRBV7-2|NA|17
CASSPRDRVLGQETQYF
TGTGCCAGCAGCCCGCGGGACAGGGTTTTGGGTCAAGAGACCCAGTACTTC
>TRBJ2-7|NA|TRBV10-3|NA|13
CAIEDSNSGEQYF
TGTGCCATCGAGGACAGCAACTCTGGCGAGCAGTACTTC
>TRBJ1-4|NA|TRBV18|NA|15
CASTPRVATNEKLFF
TGTGCCAGCACGCCGCGGGTTGCAACTAATGAAAAACTGTTTTTT
>TRBJ2-7|NA|TRBV28|NA|10
CASGSEKQYF
TGTGCCAGCGGTTCGGAGAAGCAGTACTTC
>TRBJ2-7|TRBD2|TRBV6-1|many|13
CASRGTISGEQYF
TGTGCCAGCAGGGGGACTATATCGGGCGAGCAGTACTTC
>TRBJ1-1|NA|TRBV11-1|NA|13
CASSPGQNTEAFF
TGTGCCAGCAGCCCAGGACAGAACACTGAAGCTTTCTTT
>TRBJ2-1|NA|TRBV29-1|once|18
CSVEGTMEGVSSYNEQFF
TGCAGCGTTGAAGGGACAATGGAGGGAGTCAGCTCCTACAATGAGCAGTTCTTC
>TRBJ2-3|NA|TRBV5-1|NA|16
CASSAGKGASTDTQYF
TGCGCCAGCAGTGCGGGAAAGGGGGCTAGCACAGATACGCAGTATTTT
>TRBJ2-6|NA|TRBV7-9|NA|14
CASMTDSGANVLTF
TGTGCCAGCATGACAGACTCTGGGGCCAACGTCCTGACTTTC
>TRBJ1-2|NA|TRBV19|few|15
CATRRSGSSNYGYTF
TGTGCCACTCGGAGGTCGGGATCAAGTAACTATGGCTACACCTTC
>TRBJ1-5|TRBD1|TRBV18|NA|14
CASSPATGNQPQHF
TGTGCCAGCTCACCCGCGACAGGGAATCAGCCCCAGCATTTT
>TRBJ2-1|TRBD2|TRBV6-1|many|15
CASSETSGGYNEQFF
TGTGCCAGCAGTGAGACTAGCGGGGGATACAATGAGCAGTTCTTC
>TRBJ2-5|NA|TRBV28|NA|14
CASSLGTLQETQYF
TGTGCCAGCAGTTTAGGGACACTACAAGAGACCCAGTACTTC
>TRBJ1-5|NA|TRBV6-6|NA|15
CASSYLDRSNQPQHF
TGTGCCAGCAGTTACCTGGACAGAAGCAATCAGCCCCAGCATTTT
>TRBJ1-5|NA|TRBV4-1|once|16
CASSQDSGVSNQPQHF
TGCGCCAGCAGCCAAGATTCAGGGGTAAGCAATCAGCCCCAGCATTTT
>TRBJ2-7|NA|TRBV5-5|NA|13
CASSPGLAYEQYF
TGTGCCAGCAGCCCCGGACTGGCCTACGAGCAGTACTTC
>TRBJ2-7|NA|TRBV4-3|NA|15
CASSQDFIGAYEQYF
TGCGCCAGCAGCCAAGACTTCATTGGAGCCTACGAGCAGTACTTC
>TRBJ2-5|TRBD2|TRBV28|NA|15
CASRSISGSQETQYF
TGTGCCAGCCGATCCATTAGCGGGAGTCAAGAGACCCAGTACTTC
>TRBJ1-1|TRBD1|TRBV6-6|NA|15
CASSPSTGGATEAFF
TGTGCCAGCAGTCCCTCTACAGGGGGCGCGACTGAAGCTTTCTTT
>TRBJ2-4|TRBD1|TRBV25-1|once|13
CASLDRAKNIQYF
TGTGCCAGCTTGGACAGGGCCAAAAACATTCAGTACTTC
>TRBJ2-3|TRBD2|TRBV5-1|NA|13
CASTVAGEDTQYF
TGCGCCAGCACGGTAGCGGGAGAGGATACGCAGTATTTT
>TRBJ2-7|NA|TRBV7-9|NA|13
CASSLPPTYEQYF
TGTGCCAGCAGCTTACCCCCCACCTACGAGCAGTACTTC
>TRBJ2-5|NA|TRBV7-3|NA|15
CASSLTGGEQEAQYF
TGTGCCAGCAGCTTAACAGGGGGGGAGCAAGAGGCCCAGTACTTC
>TRBJ2-7|TRBD2|TRBV6-1|NA|13
CASKGGRSSEQYF
TGTGCCAGCAAAGGCGGGAGGTCGTCCGAGCAGTACTTC
>TRBJ2-5|TRBD1|TRBV2|NA|13
CASSSNRGETQYF
TGTGCCAGCAGTTCAAACAGGGGAGAGACCCAGTACTTC
>TRBJ1-5|NA|TRBV4-1|NA|16
CASSQSKGLANQPQHF
TGCGCCAGCAGCCAATCGAAGGGACTCGCGAATCAGCCCCAGCATTTT
>TRBJ2-7|NA|TRBV29-1|NA|14
CSVGGSPPYNEQYF
TGCAGCGTTGGTGGGAGTCCACCCTACAACGAGCAGTACTTC
>TRBJ1-1|TRBD1|TRBV2|few|13
CASRGDRGGEAFF
TGTGCCAGCCGGGGGGACAGGGGTGGCGAAGCTTTCTTT
>TRBJ2-1|TRBD2|TRBV19|NA|18
CASSRITGTSGRNNEQFF
TGTGCCAGTAGTAGGATCACCGGGACTAGCGGGAGAAACAATGAGCAGTTCTTC
>TRBJ2-1|TRBD1|TRBV18|NA|17
CASSPTQGTLNYNEQFF
TGTGCCAGCTCACCAACACAGGGGACCCTAAACTACAATGAGCAGTTCTTC
>TRBJ2-4|NA|TRBV6-5|NA|15
CASSSEGPTPNIQYF
TGTGCCAGCAGTTCCGAGGGCCCGACCCCAAACATTCAGTACTTC
>TRBJ1-5|TRBD1|TRBV29-1|few|16
CSVLGTGGLSNQPQHF
TGCAGCGTTTTAGGGACAGGGGGCCTCAGCAATCAGCCCCAGCATTTT
>TRBJ2-1|NA|TRBV5-4|NA|12
CASSRDSNEQFF
TGTGCCAGCAGCAGGGACTCGAATGAGCAGTTCTTC
>TRBJ2-7|NA|TRBV6-6|NA|12
CASSYSDSEQYF
TGTGCCAGCAGTTACTCGGACAGCGAGCAGTACTTC
>TRBJ2-1|TRBD2|TRBV28|NA|19
CASSFPPPLSGRPYNEQFF
TGTGCCAGCAGTTTCCCCCCGCCCCTAAGCGGGAGACCCTACAATGAGCAGTTCTTC
>TRBJ2-7|TRBD1|TRBV10-1|NA|12
CASSATGDEQYF
TGCGCCAGCAGTGCGACAGGGGACGAGCAGTACTTC
>TRBJ2-1|TRBD1|TRBV23-1|NA|15
CASSRQGAKVYEQFF
TGCGCCAGCAGTCGACAGGGGGCGAAGGTGTATGAGCAGTTCTTC
>TRBJ1-4|TRBD1|TRBV30|NA|20
CAWTRSRGQRISATNEKLFF
TGTGCCTGGACCCGTAGTCGGGGACAGAGGATTAGTGCAACTAATGAAAAACTGTTTTTT
>TRBJ2-7|TRBD2|TRBV14|NA|18
CASSRPGLAGGRSYEQYF
TGTGCCAGCAGCCGCCCGGGACTAGCGGGAGGCCGATCCTACGAGCAGTACTTC
>TRBJ2-7|TRBD1|TRBV7-9|once|15
CASSPNRDRVYEQYF
TGTGCCAGCAGCCCGAACCGGGACAGGGTCTACGAGCAGTACTTC
>TRBJ2-7|NA|TRBV6-5|NA|13
CASSRDTAYEQYF
TGTGCCAGCAGTCGGGACACAGCCTACGAGCAGTACTTC
>TRBJ1-4|NA|TRBV29-1|NA|12
CSVRGSNEKLFF
TGCAGCGTTAGGGGATCTAATGAAAAACTGTTTTTT
>TRBJ2-1|TRBD2|TRBV4-2|once|16
CASSQETGTNYNEQFF
TGTGCCAGCAGCCAAGAAACCGGGACTAACTACAATGAGCAGTTCTTC
>TRBJ2-7|NA|TRBV6-5|NA|13
CASRLKVGGEQYF
TGTGCCAGCAGGTTAAAGGTAGGGGGCGAGCAGTACTTC
>TRBJ1-1|TRBD1|TRBV29-1|NA|14
CSVWTGLLNTEAFF
TGCAGCGTGTGGACAGGTTTGCTGAACACTGAAGCTTTCTTT
>TRBJ1-4|NA|TRBV4-2|few|15
CASSQSTGDYEKLFF
TGTGCCAGCAGCCAGTCGACAGGCGATTATGAAAAACTGTTTTTT
>TRBJ2-1|NA|TRBV20-1|NA|11
CSSGEVNEQFF
TGCAGTTCTGGGGAGGTCAATGAGCAGTTCTTC
>TRBJ1-4|NA|TRBV28|NA|14
CASSFPGQSEKLFF
TGTGCCAGCAGTTTCCCGGGACAATCGGAAAAACTGTTTTTT
>TRBJ2-7|TRBD2|TRBV9|once|16
CASSDSSSGSGDEQYF
TGTGCCAGCAGCGATTCTTCTAGCGGGAGTGGAGACGAGCAGTACTTC
>TRBJ2-7|TRBD2|TRBV6-5|NA|15
CASSYGISGSGEQYF
TGTGCCAGCAGTTACGGAATTAGCGGGAGCGGAGAGCAGTACTTC
>TRBJ2-7|NA|TRBV18|NA|12
CASSPGQRDGYF
TGTGCCAGCTCACCAGGTCAGCGAGATGGGTACTTC
>TRBJ2-7|NA|TRBV18|few|15
CASSPLAESSYEQYF
TGTGCCAGCTCACCACTAGCGGAAAGCTCCTACGAGCAGTACTTC